This T cell receptor beta chain emerged from a study of blood T cell repertoires in COVID-19. Study as a whole: COVID-19 samples from acute and convalescent phases originated in the United States, Italy and Spain. T cells, B-cell-depleted T cells, or PBMCs provided the cDNA or gDNA that served as material.

In the authors' methods: Estimated nucleated cell counts came from reference gene primer amplification. This table comes from immunoSEQ multiplex PCR, and its TCRdb copy is limited to in-frame clones, with some not included. The DNA was the basis for D and trimming; V, J and clone size are from that table. This table has some 150,000 clones, 84% appearing once. The CDR3 is 14 amino acids. Unmatched junction bases numbered 8, after V lost 5 bases and J lost 6 bases. The germline V gene has CDR1 MNHEY and CDR2 SVGAGI. The specimen was peripheral blood. This receptor was taken from a man between 65 and 85 years old with acute or convalescent COVID-19. This chain uses TRBV6-5 with TRBJ2-3; 7 bases agree with TRBD2. The CDR3 reads CASSILFSGDTQYF. CDR3 sequence (DNA): TGTGCCAGCAGTATCCTCTTTAGCGGGGATACGCAGTATTTT.